The 27 T cell receptor beta chains reported below all come from one sample, sequenced in a study of identical twins. TCRdb itself ran the 5' RACE reads through MiXCR, one entry per CDR3 protein. The repertoire has around 960,000 distinct CDR3 sequences, 12% of them found once; the top ten carry roughly 1.5%. These sequences were also reported in another study, on yellow fever vaccine responses in identical twins.

Sequenced material: PBMCs. The receptors were sampled from a woman aged 18-29 years in good health.

V usage is TRBV7-8 and J usage is TRBJ2-3; TRBD1 might be the D (5 bases). In germline, CDR1 is SGHVS, CDR2 FQNEAQ. This CDR3 has 15 amino acids. V was pared by 2 bases and J by 1 base, with 10 bases between. This chain's CDR3 is CASSLQGWGTDTQYF. Here the CDR3 DNA reads TGTGCCAGCAGCTTACAGGGTTGGGGCACAGATACGCAGTATTTT.

The V gene is TRBV6-2 or TRBV6-3, the J gene TRBJ2-2, with 12 bases matching TRBD2. This CDR3 has 17 amino acids. Germline V gene sequence: CDR1 MNHEY, CDR2 SVGEGT. With 2 bases clipped from V and 6 bases from J, the junction kept 7 bases outside the gene matches. CDR3 in DNA: TGTGCCAGCAGTTACCTAGCGGGGGGGCCTTTGGCCGGGGAGCTGTTTTTT. It is translated as CASSYLAGGPLAGELFF.

The chain uses TRBV5-6 and TRBJ2-5; tentative D call: TRBD1 (5 bases). Germline CDR1 SGHDT, CDR2 YYEEEE. Trimming took 4 bases from V and 2 from J, leaving 15 bases between them. The CDR3 length is 15 residues. The CDR3: CASSLGRGSQETQYF. CDR3 nucleotides: TGTGCCAGCAGCCTGGGAAGGGGCAGTCAAGAGACCCAGTACTTC.

This clonotype appeared a few times. CDR3 nucleotides: TGTGCCAGCAGCACATACGGGCCGGGGACAGATACGCAGTATTTT. It specifies CASSTYGPGTDTQYF. V usage is TRBV7-8 and J usage is TRBJ2-3; D perhaps matches TRBD2 (5 bases). Trimming took 5 bases from V and 3 from J, leaving 15 bases between them. CDR1 SGHVS and CDR2 FQNEAQ come from the germline V gene. The CDR3 consists of 15 residues.

This clonotype was counted at least ten times. The chain uses TRBV4-1 and TRBJ2-1, with D hard to call. This CDR3 comprises 17 residues. Germline CDR1 and CDR2: MGHRA and YSYEKL. V was clipped by 1 base and J by 0 bases, with 13 bases between them. The CDR3 protein is CASSQGPIFSSYNEQFF. For the CDR3, the DNA is TGCGCCAGCAGCCAAGGTCCCATATTTAGCTCCTACAATGAGCAGTTCTTC.

This clonotype showed up just a few times. The chain carries TRBV14 and TRBJ1-1, with a possible D match to TRBD1 (6 bases). Germline CDR1 and CDR2: SGHDN and FVKESK. V was trimmed by 4 bases and J by 0 bases, leaving 18 bases between them. The CDR3 has 17 amino acids. The CDR3 sequence: CASSPPGGRAVNTEAFF. DNA of the CDR3: TGTGCCAGCAGCCCCCCGGGGGGGCGGGCCGTGAACACTGAAGCTTTCTTT.

This clonotype is a singleton in its sample. This may be a read error: a much more frequent sequence differs by one nucleotide. The conserved phenylalanine or tryptophan normally closing the CDR3 is absent here, so this likely arose from a read error. The gene calls are TRBV6-5 and TRBJ2-1, with TRBD2 matching over 7 bases. Germline V gene sequence: CDR1 MNHEY, CDR2 SVGAGI. The CDR3 spans 12 residues. The junction had 1 base not matched to a gene; V was cut back by 2 bases and J by 9 bases. The CDR3 bases are TGTGCCAGCAGTTACACGGGAGGTGAGCAGTTCTTG. Translation: CASSYTGGEQFL.

V gene TRBV6-1 combines with J gene TRBJ1-4; no clear D gene. The CDR3 runs to 16 residues. Germline lookup yields CDR1 MNHNS and CDR2 SASEGT. Trimming removed 2 bases from V and 7 bases from J, with 17 bases in between. CDR3: CASSENPIGRSEKLFF. The CDR3, as DNA: TGTGCCAGCAGTGAAAACCCTATCGGTAGGAGTGAAAAACTGTTTTTT.

The sample holds a few counts of this clonotype. The chain uses TRBV29-1 and TRBJ2-5; maybe TRBD2 (6 bases). Per germline, CDR1 SQVTM and CDR2 ANQGSEA. V was clipped by 7 bases and J by 9 bases, with 12 bases between them. This CDR3 has 10 residues. CDR3 amino acids: CSGRGEAQYF. The DNA of the CDR3 is TGCAGCGGCCGAGGGGAGGCCCAGTACTTC.

This clonotype came up a few times. The chain recombines TRBV27 with TRBJ2-7; D could derive from TRBD1 or TRBD2 (5 bases each). This CDR3 region has 15 residues. Trimming took off 5 bases at V and 4 bases at J, with 18 bases between the two ends. The germline CDR1 and CDR2 sequences are MNHEY and SMNVEV (reference sequence). The CDR3 spells CASSPTGTGPYEQYF. In nucleotides, the CDR3 is TGTGCCAGCAGTCCCACCGGGACCGGGCCGTACGAGCAGTACTTC.

This clonotype was seen repeatedly, ten times or more. The CDR3 is CASSPGTFSPLHF. The CDR3 nucleotides read TGTGCCAGCAGTCCCGGGACATTTTCACCCCTCCACTTT. The J gene is TRBJ1-6, the V gene TRBV12-3 or TRBV12-4; a weak D match, TRBD1 (6 bases). Trimming removed 5 bases at V and 9 bases at J, with 11 bases between. The CDR3 consists of 13 residues.

In this sample, this clonotype turned up a few times. CDR3 coding DNA: TGTGCCAGCGCTTTGGGCCGTCGTCTCTACGGTGCTGGGGCCAACGTCCTGACTTTC. This gives the protein CASALGRRLYGAGANVLTF. This sequence joins TRBV6-1 and TRBJ2-6; D remains unclear. This CDR3 contains 19 residues. V lost 8 bases and J lost 2, with 25 bases in between. Germline CDR1 and CDR2: MNHNS and SASEGT.

The chain links TRBV28 to TRBJ2-5; the D gene is possibly TRBD2 (5 bases). This CDR3 comprises 12 residues. The germline CDR1 and CDR2 sequences are MDHEN and SYDVKM. V lost 5 bases to trimming and J lost 5 bases, with 9 bases between them. The CDR3 coding sequence is TGTGCCAGCAGTCGGGAACTGGAGACCCAGTACTTC. Protein product: CASSRELETQYF. Full variable domain (remainder filled in from reference TRBV28 and TRBJ2-5): DVKVTQSSRYLVKRTGEKVFLECVQDMDHENMFWYRQDPGLGLRLIYFSYDVKMKEKGDIPEGYSVSREKKERFSLILESASTNQTSMYLCASSRELETQYFGPGTRLLVL.

In this sample, this clonotype turned up a few times. J is TRBJ1-1 and V is TRBV29-1; no reliable D call. The V end was cut by 2 bases, the J end by 1 base, with 11 bases between. Germline V lookup: CDR1 SQVTM, CDR2 ANQGSEA. The CDR3 extends over 14 amino acids. For the CDR3, the DNA is TGCAGCGTTGAATCGGGCAGGAAGAACACTGAAGCTTTCTTT. Protein product: CSVESGRKNTEAFF.

This clonotype was counted only a few times. CDR3 residues: CASSRSTSFDEQYF. For the CDR3, the DNA is TGTGCCAGCAGCCGTTCGACTAGTTTCGACGAGCAGTACTTC. This chain links TRBV7-9 with TRBJ2-7; D possibly corresponds to TRBD2 (6 bases). CDR1 and CDR2 (germline): SEHNR, FQNEAQ (reference sequence). V gave up 5 bases and J gave up 5 bases, with 16 bases separating them. This CDR3 has 14 amino acids.

The chain recombines TRBV12-3 or TRBV12-4 with TRBJ2-2; 10 bases fit TRBD1. V shed 6 bases, J shed 6 bases, and the junction held 4 bases outside the gene matches. This CDR3 contains 14 residues. CDR3 sequence (DNA): TGTGCCAGCAGGAGACAGGGGGCGGCCGGGGAGCTGTTTTTT. Encoded protein: CASRRQGAAGELFF.

The rearrangement joins TRBV15 to TRBJ2-4; D perhaps matches TRBD1 (6 bases). The germline V and J ends were trimmed by 1 base and 1 base, with 8 bases remaining between them. The CDR3 runs 15 residues. Looked up from germline, CDR1 is LNHNV and CDR2 is YYDKDF (reference sequence). In DNA form, the CDR3 reads TGTGCCACCAGCAGAGCAGGGGCGGCCAAAAACATTCAGTACTTC. Protein: CATSRAGAAKNIQYF.

Only a few counts were recorded for this clonotype. The chain links TRBV5-6 to TRBJ2-7, with 8 positions matching TRBD1. The CDR3 totals 16 residues. The V gene's germline CDR1 is SGHDT and CDR2 YYEEEE. The V segment lost 4 bases and the J segment 6 bases; nucleotides outside the gene matches: 15. In DNA, the CDR3 is TGTGCCAGCAGCCCGAATGTAGGGGCAGGGGGCTCCGAGCAGTACGTC. Translated, it gives CASSPNVGAGGSEQYV.

The chain carries TRBV6-1 and TRBJ2-7; 10 positions match TRBD2. The germline V gene encodes CDR1 MNHNS and CDR2 SASEGT. The CDR3 has 15 amino acids. V was clipped by 4 bases and J by 0 bases; unmatched bases: 3. DNA for the CDR3: TGTGCCAGCAGTGCGTCTAGCGGGGGCTCCTACGAGCAGTACGTC. This sequence encodes CASSASSGGSYEQYV.

This clonotype has a handful of counts. This sequence joins TRBV2 and TRBJ2-1; 7 bases are a match to TRBD1. The CDR3 contains 13 residues. Germline V lookup: CDR1 SNHLY, CDR2 FYNNEI. The junction had 7 bases not matched to a gene; V was cut back by 6 bases and J by 8 bases. DNA for the CDR3: TGTGCCAGCAGCCGGGACAGCATCTATGAGCAGTTCTTC. It translates to CASSRDSIYEQFF.

This clonotype was observed a handful of times. This rearrangement joins TRBV5-1 to TRBJ2-1, with TRBD2 matching 12 bases. CDR1 and CDR2 (germline): SGHRS, YFSETQ. This CDR3 spans 15 amino acids. After removal of 6 bases from V and 4 bases from J, the junction contained 5 bases not matched to a gene. Written as DNA, the CDR3 is TGCGCCAGCACCTCTAGCGGGAGGGGTTACAATGAGCAGTTCTTC. It is translated as CASTSSGRGYNEQFF.

V gene TRBV29-1 combines with J gene TRBJ2-7, with 8 bases fitting TRBD2. Germline V CDR1 and CDR2: SQVTM, ANQGSEA. Trimming removed 6 bases from V and 0 bases from J; junction bases left unmatched: 16. This CDR3 has 17 amino acids. CDR3 sequence: CSVKYLAGGSPSYEQYF. The CDR3, as DNA: TGCAGCGTGAAATATTTGGCGGGAGGTAGTCCCTCCTACGAGCAGTACTTC.

The chain has TRBV28 and TRBJ2-1; TRBD2 might be the D (6 bases). Between the trimmed V and J ends, which lost 7 bases and 7 bases, there was a span of 14 bases. Germline CDR1 MDHEN, CDR2 SYDVKM. The CDR3 is 13 amino acids. CDR3 nucleotide sequence: TGTGCCAGCACGTCGGCGGGGTCTAATGAGCAGTTCTTC. Its translation is CASTSAGSNEQFF.

This clonotype was seen a few times. The chain joins TRBV5-5 to TRBJ2-1; 8 bases fit TRBD1. V was pared by 2 bases and J by 4 bases, with 2 bases of the junction left unmatched. The CDR3 is 14 amino acids. From germline, CDR1 is SGHKS and CDR2 YYEKEE (reference sequence). This CDR3 is CASSLWTGYNEQFF. CDR3 nucleotide sequence: TGTGCCAGCAGCTTATGGACAGGGTACAATGAGCAGTTCTTC.

V usage is TRBV4-1 and J usage is TRBJ1-5; tentatively, D is TRBD1 (5 bases). This CDR3 is 15 amino acids long. The germline gives CDR1 MGHRA, CDR2 YSYEKL. Trimming pared 0 bases from V and 3 bases from J, leaving 9 bases between. The CDR3 protein is CASSQDGHNNQPQHF. CDR3 bases: TGCGCCAGCAGCCAAGATGGACATAACAATCAGCCCCAGCATTTT.

This clonotype has just a few counts. The J gene is TRBJ2-1, the V gene TRBV12-3 or TRBV12-4; perhaps TRBD2 as D (6 bases). Trimming stripped 5 bases from V and 0 bases from J, with 20 bases between. The CDR3 sequence is 18 residues long. The DNA for the CDR3 is TGTGCCAGCAGTCGGAGGGGCCAGGGACCCTACTCCTACAATGAGCAGTTCTTC. It yields the protein CASSRRGQGPYSYNEQFF.

This clonotype was seen at least ten times. The CDR3, as DNA: TGTGCCAGCACCCGGGACAGGGTTAAGGAGCAGTTCTTC. Its protein is CASTRDRVKEQFF. The chain joins TRBV28 to TRBJ2-1; 9 nucleotides line up with TRBD1. This CDR3 is 13 amino acids long. Germline assignment: CDR1 MDHEN and CDR2 SYDVKM. With 7 bases clipped from V and 10 bases from J, the junction kept 8 bases outside the gene matches.